One and the same sample provided the 29 T cell receptor beta chains below, sequenced in a study of shared T cell receptors in the human thymus (dated by TCRdb to the early 2020s). Library creation used the immunoSEQ multiplex PCR assay. Held by TCRdb, this immuneACCESS table contains in-frame sequences only and omits some clones. Under half of the omission traces to an unresolved V gene where checked; the cause of the rest is unknown. The sample contains under 850,000 clones, roughly 90% of them found a single time. The top ten hold roughly 0.0097% of the sample. These records were also assigned to another study, of human thymus T cells.

The specimen was thymocytes. All receptors derive from a boy younger than two with a congenital heart defect. Donor details come from another sample of the same person, matched by shared clones.

The chain uses TRBV11-3 and TRBJ1-4, with TRBD1 matching 8 bases. CDR1 and CDR2 (germline): SGHNT, YENEEA. The ends lost 2 bases at V and 8 bases at J; junction bases unmatched: 7. This CDR3 has 15 amino acids. The CDR3 sequence is CASSLSGQGNEKLFF. The CDR3 DNA is TGTGCCAGCAGCTTATCCGGACAGGGCAACGAAAAACTGTTTTTT.

Only one count was recorded for this clone. The genes are TRBV6-5 and TRBJ1-5; TRBD1 aligns across 7 bases. The CDR3 is made up of 14 amino acids. V lost 6 bases and J lost 5; bases outside the gene matches: 7. The germline gives CDR1 MNHEY, CDR2 SVGAGI. CDR3: CASSLDRRDQPQHF. The DNA for the CDR3 is TGTGCCAGCAGCCTGGACAGGCGGGATCAGCCCCAGCATTTT.

Note on this clone: Other nucleotide sequences from this sample produce the same CDR3. The rearrangement uses TRBV7-8 and TRBJ2-3; D is ambiguous. Trimming pared 5 bases from V and 4 bases from J, leaving 7 bases between. CDR1 and CDR2 from the germline V gene are SGHVS and FQNEAQ. The CDR3 loop spans 12 amino acids. CDR3 nucleotide sequence: TGTGCCAGCAGCCTTCGGGCAGATACGCAGTATTTT. Its protein is CASSLRADTQYF.

V usage is TRBV12-5 and J usage is TRBJ1-5; 7 bases map to TRBD1. This CDR3 region has 17 residues. The trim removed 2 bases at V and 6 bases at J, leaving 13 bases unmatched. From germline, CDR1 is LGHNT and CDR2 FRNRAP. The CDR3 DNA is TGTGCTAGTGGTTTGCTTAAAAAGACAGGGCGCGGTCAGCCCCAGCATTTT. Translated: CASGLLKKTGRGQPQHF.

This chain connects TRBV28 to TRBJ2-1; 9 bases agree with TRBD1. The CDR3 loop spans 17 amino acids. The germline gives CDR1 MDHEN, CDR2 SYDVKM. J gave up 4 bases and V 2 bases, and 9 bases lay outside the gene matches. CDR3 sequence (DNA): TGTGCCAGCAGTTTAAAAGGGGGACAGGGTTTGTACAATGAGCAGTTCTTC. It encodes CASSLKGGQGLYNEQFF.

This sequence joins TRBV2 and TRBJ2-1; 12 bases agree with TRBD2. The CDR3 extends over 14 amino acids. Germline V gives CDR1 SNHLY, CDR2 FYNNEI. The V and J ends lost 9 bases and 10 bases, in that order; junction bases with no gene match: 10. CDR3 sequence reads: CARDRLAGVREQFF. The CDR3 DNA follows: TGTGCCAGGGATCGACTAGCGGGAGTAAGGGAGCAGTTCTTC.

The chain has TRBV4-3 and TRBJ1-2, with 8 bases identical to TRBD1. The CDR3 spans 19 residues. The V gene's germline CDR1 is LGHNA and CDR2 YSLEER. Trimming at V came to 0 bases and at J to 8 bases, leaving 20 bases not matched to a gene. The CDR3 DNA is TGCGCCAGCAGCCAAGATTCAAGCGGGGCCCGGCAGGGGGCAGGAGGCTACACCTTC. It yields the protein CASSQDSSGARQGAGGYTF.

The chain joins TRBV27 to TRBJ2-7, with TRBD2 matching over 12 bases. V dropped 8 bases and J dropped 6; count of bases not matched to a gene: 11. The germline V gene encodes CDR1 MNHEY and CDR2 SMNVEV (reference sequence). The CDR3 is made up of 15 amino acids. CDR3 amino acids: CASAFLTSGSFEQYF. CDR3 DNA: TGTGCCAGCGCCTTCTTGACTAGCGGGAGTTTCGAGCAGTACTTC.

The rearrangement uses TRBV27 and TRBJ2-1, with 8 nucleotides matching TRBD2. The V segment lost 3 bases and the J segment 0 bases; nucleotides outside the gene matches: 10. Germline CDR1 and CDR2: MNHEY and SMNVEV (reference sequence). The CDR3 contains 18 residues. CDR3 residues: CASSFLGLAPSSYNEQFF. CDR3 in DNA: TGTGCCAGCAGTTTTCTCGGACTAGCCCCGAGCTCCTACAATGAGCAGTTCTTC.

The V and J genes are TRBV15 and TRBJ2-5; D is ambiguous. Germline V gene lookup returns CDR1 LNHNV and CDR2 YYDKDF (reference sequence). The CDR3 contains 14 residues. V was cut by 5 bases and J by 7 bases, with 17 bases left in between. The CDR3 sequence: CATSRLSPDRTQYF. The CDR3 region has the DNA TGTGCCACCAGCCGACTTAGCCCGGATCGGACCCAGTACTTC.

V is TRBV2 and J is TRBJ2-1; TRBD1 matches at 7 bases. J gave up 3 bases and V 6 bases, and 14 bases lay outside the gene matches. The germline V gene has CDR1 SNHLY and CDR2 FYNNEI. This CDR3 contains 17 residues. The CDR3 nucleotides read TGTGCCAGCAGGAGGGGGCTGGGAATTTCCATCTACAATGAGCAGTTCTTC. This codes for CASRRGLGISIYNEQFF.

This chain links TRBV12-5 with TRBJ1-4, with TRBD1 as a possible D gene (6 bases). This CDR3 comprises 14 residues. V lost 2 bases and J lost 6, with 10 bases in between. Germline V CDR1 and CDR2: LGHNT, FRNRAP. CDR3 sequence (DNA): TGTGCTAGTGGTTTGAAAGGGGGTGATGAAAAACTGTTTTTT. It codes for CASGLKGGDEKLFF.

The chain joins TRBV28 to TRBJ2-1, with D uncertain. Germline V CDR1 and CDR2: MDHEN, SYDVKM. The CDR3 is 16 residues long. The ends were cut back, 3 bases at V and 0 bases at J, with 12 bases in the middle. This chain's CDR3 is CASSFDSPFSYNEQFF. The CDR3 DNA follows: TGTGCCAGCAGTTTTGATAGCCCATTCTCCTACAATGAGCAGTTCTTC.

V and J are TRBV2 and TRBJ2-7, with TRBD2 matching over 11 bases. Looked up from germline, CDR1 is SNHLY and CDR2 is FYNNEI. This CDR3 region has 16 residues. The ends lost 9 bases at V and 2 bases at J; junction bases unmatched: 12. The CDR3 spells CASSLAGGRVTYEQYF. As DNA, the CDR3 is TGTGCCAGTTCGTTAGCGGGAGGGCGGGTTACCTACGAGCAGTACTTC.

The rearrangement links TRBV2 to TRBJ2-3; tentatively, D is TRBD1 (5 bases). This CDR3 is built from 18 residues. Trimming shortened V by 4 bases and J by 1 base, and 21 bases separated the two germline ends. Germline-derived CDR1 and CDR2 are SNHLY and FYNNEI. The CDR3 is CASSGMSLREERTDTQYF. CDR3 sequence (DNA): TGTGCCAGCAGTGGGATGAGTCTCAGGGAAGAACGCACAGATACGCAGTATTTT.

The gene calls are TRBV4-1 and TRBJ2-1; 7 positions agree with TRBD2. J was trimmed by 0 bases and V by 4 bases; bases with no gene match: 9. Germline V CDR1 and CDR2: MGHRA, YSYEKL. The CDR3 is 17 amino acids. The CDR3 loop is CASSPLAARVSYNEQFF. The CDR3 DNA is TGCGCCAGCAGCCCTCTAGCGGCTAGGGTCTCCTACAATGAGCAGTTCTTC.

V usage is TRBV14 and J usage is TRBJ1-2; 8 bases align to TRBD1. The germline V gene encodes CDR1 SGHDN and CDR2 FVKESK. V shed 0 bases and J 8 bases; nucleotides not matched to a gene: 8. The CDR3 is made up of 15 amino acids. DNA for the CDR3: TGTGCCAGCAGCCAAGATGATAGGACAGGGCGAGGCTACACCTTC. Translating gives CASSQDDRTGRGYTF.

V usage is TRBV6-6 and J usage is TRBJ1-5; TRBD1 aligns across 10 bases. The CDR3 extends over 16 amino acids. V lost 5 bases and J lost 4; bases outside the gene matches: 8. Germline CDR1 and CDR2: MNHNY and SVGAGI (reference sequence). This CDR3 is CASSGTGTGVNQPQHF. CDR3 nucleotide sequence: TGTGCCAGCAGTGGTACCGGGACAGGGGTTAATCAGCCCCAGCATTTT.

The genes are TRBV10-3 and TRBJ2-5; 7 bases align to TRBD1. Unmatched junction bases numbered 2, after V lost 1 base and J lost 3 bases. CDR1 and CDR2 from the germline V gene are ENHRY and SYGVKD. This CDR3 has 14 residues. CDR3 sequence reads: CAISEYGQEETQYF. Written as DNA, the CDR3 is TGTGCCATCAGTGAGTACGGACAGGAAGAGACCCAGTACTTC.

V gene TRBV10-1 combines with J gene TRBJ2-7; TRBD2 agrees at 7 bases. The V and J ends lost 2 bases and 8 bases, in that order; junction bases with no gene match: 24. Germline lookup yields CDR1 WNHNN and CDR2 SYGVQD (reference sequence). The CDR3 loop spans 19 amino acids. This CDR3 reads CASSETPTPEGGRPWKQYF. DNA of the CDR3: TGCGCCAGCAGTGAGACCCCTACACCCGAAGGCGGGAGACCCTGGAAGCAGTACTTC.

J is TRBJ2-1 and V is TRBV4-3, with 10 bases that match TRBD2. Trimming cost V 1 base and J 6 bases; bases outside gene matches: 3. CDR3 length: 15 residues. Germline CDR1 LGHNA, CDR2 YSLEER. CDR3 sequence (DNA): TGCGCCAGCAGCCAAGTTAAGCGGGGGGGCAATGAGCAGTTCTTC. Protein: CASSQVKRGGNEQFF.

V and J are TRBV7-9 and TRBJ1-2, with TRBD1 as a possible D gene (5 bases). V lost 4 bases to trimming and J lost 7 bases, with 13 bases between them. There are 13 residues in the CDR3. The germline gives CDR1 SEHNR, CDR2 FQNEAQ (reference sequence). This chain's CDR3 is CASSSSGWGGYTF. The CDR3 region has the DNA TGTGCCAGCAGCTCGTCAGGGTGGGGTGGCTACACCTTC.

The chain recombines TRBV19 with TRBJ2-2; 8 bases agree with TRBD1. The V and J ends lost 4 bases and 4 bases, in that order; junction bases with no gene match: 8. The CDR3 runs 16 residues. Germline values: CDR1 LNHDA, CDR2 SQIVND (reference sequence). The CDR3 DNA sequence: TGTGCCAGTAGTAGACCCGGGACAGGAGTCACCGGGGAGCTGTTTTTT. Its protein is CASSRPGTGVTGELFF.

Here the CDR3 reads CASRGTGPNEKLFF. The DNA for the CDR3 is TGTGCCAGCAGGGGTACAGGTCCCAATGAAAAACTGTTTTTT. The chain employs TRBV2 and TRBJ1-4; a weak D match, TRBD1 (5 bases). With 6 bases removed from V and 5 bases from J, the gap between germline ends came to 13 bases. The CDR3 covers 14 residues. Germline loops: CDR1 SNHLY, CDR2 FYNNEI. Drawing the rest from reference TRBV2 and TRBJ1-4, the complete variable domain is EPEVTQTPSHQVTQMGQEVILRCVPISNHLYFYWYRQILGQKVEFLVSFYNNEISEKSEIFDDQFSVERPDGSNFTLKIRSTKLEDSAMYFCASRGTGPNEKLFFGSGTQLSVL.

The V call is TRBV9, the J call TRBJ1-3, with D possibly matching TRBD1 (5 bases). Trimming pared 2 bases from V and 4 bases from J, leaving 13 bases between. Germline V gene lookup returns CDR1 SGDLS and CDR2 YYNGEE. This CDR3 contains 15 residues. CDR3 protein: CASSVGGGSGNTIYF. CDR3 in DNA: TGTGCCAGCAGCGTTGGGGGGGGATCCGGAAACACCATATATTTT.

The chain joins TRBV7-6 to TRBJ2-7; TRBD2 matches 8 bases. CDR1 is SGHVS and CDR2 is FNYEAQ in the germline V gene. This CDR3 comprises 16 residues. V gave up 0 bases and J gave up 5 bases; unmatched junction bases: 9. Here the CDR3 reads CASSLAAGGAGDEQYF. The CDR3, as DNA: TGTGCCAGCAGCTTAGCAGCGGGCGGAGCGGGGGACGAGCAGTACTTC.

V and J are TRBV10-1 and TRBJ2-7, with 7 bases identical to TRBD2. The CDR3 extends over 12 amino acids. With 4 bases clipped from V and 3 bases from J, the junction kept 0 bases outside the gene matches. From germline, CDR1 is WNHNN and CDR2 SYGVQD (reference sequence). The CDR3 DNA sequence: TGCGCCAGCAGTGGGGACTACTACGAGCAGTACTTC. This sequence encodes CASSGDYYEQYF.

The chain links TRBV27 to TRBJ2-3; 9 bases agree with TRBD2. This CDR3 is built from 17 residues. Trimming cost V 5 bases and J 2 bases; bases outside gene matches: 11. Germline loops: CDR1 MNHEY, CDR2 SMNVEV (reference sequence). The CDR3 nucleotides are TGTGCCAGCAGTGGCCTAGCGGGAAATGGTGCCACAGATACGCAGTATTTT. Translating it yields CASSGLAGNGATDTQYF.

The chain recombines TRBV4-1 with TRBJ1-5; 11 nucleotides agree with TRBD1. This CDR3 is 15 amino acids long. Losses at the gene ends were 4 bases for V and 7 bases for J; bases not matched to a gene: 6. Germline V gene lookup returns CDR1 MGHRA and CDR2 YSYEKL. CDR3 in DNA: TGCGCCAGCAGCCTCCCGGGACAGGGGGACCAGCCCCAGCATTTT. Translation gives CASSLPGQGDQPQHF.